The sequence of this TCR beta chain was determined in a study of beta chain features in type 1 diabetes. The study, taken as a whole, reports: TCRB CDR3 length was moderately but significantly reduced in all four CD4+ subsets of Type 1 diabetes patients.

The CDR3 consists of 11 residues. V was cut by 3 bases and J by 14 bases, with 13 bases left in between. The germline V gene encodes CDR1 LNHDA and CDR2 SQIVND (reference sequence). With respect to this clone: What it recognizes is unknown.

One heparinised draw, averaging roughly 110 mL, was taken per donor. Sequencing targeted expressed TCRB transcripts, as all isolated RNA had been reverse transcribed. Sequenced by immunoSEQ multiplex PCR; TCRdb stores in-frame clones only, minus some. The sample consists of about 160,000 clones, 6.5% to 10% of them appearing once. The V gene is TRBV19, the J gene TRBJ2-5; the D gene is possibly TRBD1 (6 bases). This receptor was obtained from a woman younger than 30 with type 1 diabetes. The sample was central memory CD4+ T cells from blood. The CDR3 protein is CASSMGQGLYF. Written as DNA, the CDR3 is TGTGCCAGTAGTATGGGACAAGGCCTTTACTTC.